This T cell receptor beta chain was sequenced during a study of human CD8 memory T cell subsets. UMI-labeled 5' RACE yielded the TCR beta libraries. No DNA is given; TCRdb re-called the 5' RACE reads and lists each CDR3 protein once. The sample table includes fewer than 9,500 distinct CDR3 sequences. CCR7+ PD-1+ TIGIT+ early memory CD8+ T cells with exhausted-like traits constituted the TPEX cells. Looked up from germline, CDR1 is SEHNR and CDR2 is FQNEAQ (reference sequence). This CDR3 spans 15 amino acids. The receptor was derived from a human donor in good health. Sequenced sample: CD8+ T cells from PBMCs. The gene calls are TRBV7-9 and TRBJ2-2; the TCRdb call, TRBD1, lacks DNA for checking. CDR3 amino acids: CASSHGTVDTGELFF.